One and the same sample provided the 32 T cell receptor beta chains below, sequenced in a study of cytomegalovirus exposure and HLA in healthy donors. With 60 Vbeta and 13 Jbeta primers, the PCR was carried out. Using immunoSEQ multiplex PCR, the repertoire was profiled, and TCRdb retains in-frame clones only, with some absent. The sample shows a few hundred thousand clones, roughly 80% of them seen only once. What was sequenced was PBMCs. These receptors came from a man in his forties in good health and CMV-seronegative.

The chain uses TRBV11-3 and TRBJ1-1; 9 bases align to TRBD1. The trim removed 3 bases at V and 5 bases at J, leaving 10 bases unmatched. The germline V gene encodes CDR1 SGHNT and CDR2 YENEEA. CDR3 size: 16 residues. This CDR3 is CASSFTGQGDGTEAFF. CDR3 nucleotide sequence: TGTGCCAGCAGCTTCACGGGACAGGGTGACGGGACTGAAGCTTTCTTT.

The CDR3: CASSWRGSGEQYF. In DNA form, the CDR3 reads TGTGCCAGCAGCTGGCGGGGCTCTGGGGAGCAGTACTTC. This chain links TRBV27 with TRBJ2-7, with a possible D match to TRBD2 (6 bases). Germline CDR1 reads MNHEY; CDR2 reads SMNVEV (reference sequence). V was cut by 6 bases and J by 7 bases, with 16 bases left in between. There are 13 residues in the CDR3.

This chain joins TRBV19 and TRBJ2-2; 8 bases align to TRBD1. Unmatched junction bases numbered 3, after V lost 8 bases and J lost 1 base. Germline CDR1 and CDR2: LNHDA and SQIVND (reference sequence). The CDR3 runs 14 residues. The CDR3 DNA reads TGTGCCAGTTCCGGACAGGGGAACACCGGGGAGCTGTTTTTT. The encoded protein is CASSGQGNTGELFF.

Regarding this clone: The sample carries other DNA sequences with the same CDR3. J is TRBJ1-1 and V is TRBV28; 8 bases map to TRBD1. J was trimmed by 0 bases and V by 6 bases; bases with no gene match: 3. Germline loops: CDR1 MDHEN, CDR2 SYDVKM. The CDR3 runs 14 residues. The CDR3 reads CASRTGDLNTEAFF. DNA of the CDR3: TGTGCCAGCAGGACAGGGGACCTGAACACTGAAGCTTTCTTT.

The genes are TRBV9 and TRBJ1-1, with no clear D. V shed 4 bases and J shed 0 bases, with 13 bases lying between them. Germline loops: CDR1 SGDLS, CDR2 YYNGEE. The CDR3 totals 15 residues. CDR3 amino acids: CASSTGGYMNTEAFF. In DNA form, the CDR3 reads TGTGCCAGCAGCACCGGAGGGTACATGAACACTGAAGCTTTCTTT.

V gene TRBV7-9 combines with J gene TRBJ1-4, with D perhaps TRBD1 (5 bases). Germline CDR1 reads SEHNR; CDR2 reads FQNEAQ (reference sequence). The CDR3 sequence is 14 residues long. V was trimmed by 3 bases and J by 5 bases, leaving 10 bases between them. CDR3 sequence (DNA): TGTGCCAGCAGCTTTGGGGGGGGGAATGAAAAACTGTTTTTT. The encoded protein is CASSFGGGNEKLFF.

The chain links TRBV5-1 to TRBJ1-1; the D gene is possibly TRBD1 (5 bases). From germline, CDR1 is SGHRS and CDR2 YFSETQ. V lost 4 bases and J lost 0, with 10 bases in between. This CDR3 is built from 14 residues. The chain's CDR3 is CASSPEGMNTEAFF. The CDR3 DNA is TGCGCCAGCAGCCCGGAGGGGATGAACACTGAAGCTTTCTTT. The full variable domain, rest sourced from reference TRBV5-1 and TRBJ1-1, is KAGVTQTPRYLIKTRGQQVTLSCSPISGHRSVSWYQQTPGQGLQFLFEYFSETQRNKGNFPGRFSGRQFSNSRSEMNVSTLELGDSALYLCASSPEGMNTEAFFGQGTRLTVV.

The CDR3 nucleotides read TGTGCCAGCAGCTTAGAGAAGGGGGGGTACGAGCAGTACTTC. Protein: CASSLEKGGYEQYF. The chain carries TRBV7-2 and TRBJ2-7; D perhaps matches TRBD2 (7 bases). This CDR3 is 14 amino acids long. Between the trimmed V and J ends, which lost 1 base and 4 bases, there was a span of 11 bases. CDR1 and CDR2 (germline): SGHTA, FQGNSA.

The V gene is TRBV5-1, the J gene TRBJ2-6, with 7 bases aligning to TRBD1. This CDR3 is built from 17 residues. Trimming cost V 3 bases and J 4 bases; bases outside gene matches: 10. Germline lookup yields CDR1 SGHRS and CDR2 YFSETQ. The DNA for the CDR3 is TGCGCCAGCAGCTCACCGGGACAGTTGGGGGGGGCCAACGTCCTGACTTTC. Its protein product is CASSSPGQLGGANVLTF.

The V gene is TRBV6-1, the J gene TRBJ1-1; 9 nucleotides agree with TRBD1. The V and J ends lost 6 bases and 3 bases, in that order; junction bases with no gene match: 8. This CDR3 region has 15 residues. CDR1 and CDR2 from the germline V gene are MNHNS and SASEGT. In DNA form, the CDR3 reads TGTGCCAGCAGAGAGGGACAGGGAGAATACACTGAAGCTTTCTTT. It is translated as CASREGQGEYTEAFF.

The chain links TRBV18 to TRBJ2-1; 9 bases map to TRBD2. The CDR3 length is 17 residues. CDR1 is KGHSH, CDR2 LQKENI, per germline. After removal of 5 bases from V and 1 base from J, the junction contained 9 bases not matched to a gene. DNA of the CDR3: TGTGCCAGCTCAGAATCTAGCGGGATGGGGTCCTACAATGAGCAGTTCTTC. It codes for CASSESSGMGSYNEQFF.

The rearrangement uses TRBV19 and TRBJ2-5; 7 bases match TRBD1. CDR3 size: 13 residues. In germline, CDR1 is LNHDA, CDR2 SQIVND (reference sequence). Germline trimming cut 8 bases from V and 5 bases from J; bases unmatched to any gene: 8. The CDR3 is CASGSTGRETQYF. The DNA for the CDR3 is TGTGCCAGTGGATCGACAGGGCGGGAGACCCAGTACTTC.

The chain employs TRBV5-1 and TRBJ1-2, with a possible D match to TRBD1 (6 bases). Per germline, CDR1 SGHRS and CDR2 YFSETQ. The V gene lost 4 bases and the J gene lost 4 bases, with 11 bases spanning the gap. This CDR3 comprises 13 residues. The DNA for the CDR3 is TGCGCCAGCAGCCCGGGACAAAGCTATGGCTACACCTTC. Protein product: CASSPGQSYGYTF.

The CDR3 is CSVEGTRDYYGYTF. The CDR3 nucleotides read TGCAGCGTTGAAGGTACCCGGGACTACTATGGCTACACCTTC. The rearrangement uses TRBV29-1 and TRBJ1-2, with D maybe TRBD1 (5 bases). The CDR3 is made up of 14 amino acids. The V gene lost 1 base and the J gene lost 3 bases, with 12 bases spanning the gap. Per the germline V gene, CDR1 is SQVTM and CDR2 is ANQGSEA.

V is TRBV18 and J is TRBJ2-1; a possible D gene is TRBD2 (5 bases). There are 14 residues in the CDR3. Germline V gene lookup returns CDR1 KGHSH and CDR2 LQKENI. The germline V and J ends were trimmed by 3 bases and 8 bases, with 14 bases remaining between them. The CDR3 reads CASSPPGLLDEQFF. The CDR3 nucleotides read TGTGCCAGCTCACCCCCCGGACTCTTGGATGAGCAGTTCTTC.

The rearrangement links TRBV19 to TRBJ2-3; 8 nucleotides match TRBD1. The V and J ends lost 8 bases and 3 bases, in that order; junction bases with no gene match: 7. The CDR3 has 14 amino acids. Germline lookup yields CDR1 LNHDA and CDR2 SQIVND (reference sequence). CDR3 sequence: CASAPGQETDTQYF. The CDR3 DNA follows: TGTGCCAGTGCCCCGGGACAGGAAACAGATACGCAGTATTTT.

This sequence joins TRBV9 and TRBJ2-5; weak D call: TRBD2 (6 bases). V was pared by 0 bases and J by 5 bases, with 14 bases between. This CDR3 is 15 amino acids long. Germline V gives CDR1 SGDLS, CDR2 YYNGEE. The CDR3 region is CASSVAWGVGETQYF. The DNA of the CDR3 is TGTGCCAGCAGCGTAGCTTGGGGGGTAGGGGAGACCCAGTACTTC.

This clone was counted a single time. The junction differs from germline at one of its ends, possibly a read error. V and J are TRBV4-1 and TRBJ2-1; 10 bases match TRBD2. This CDR3 region has 15 residues. The germline V gene encodes CDR1 MGHRA and CDR2 YSYEKL. CDR3: CASRQGTSEYNEQFF. The CDR3 region has the DNA TGCGCCAGCAGACAAGGGACTAGCGAGTACAATGAGCAGTTCTTC.

The chain links TRBV15 to TRBJ2-1; TRBD2 matches 8 bases. Germline CDR1 reads LNHNV; CDR2 reads YYDKDF (reference sequence). This CDR3 has 15 amino acids. With 3 bases clipped from V and 5 bases from J, the junction kept 6 bases outside the gene matches. The CDR3 here is CATSRDSGTNNEQFF. Here the CDR3 DNA reads TGTGCCACCAGCAGGGATAGCGGGACGAACAATGAGCAGTTCTTC.

This chain links TRBV19 with TRBJ1-2, with a weak D call TRBD1 (6 bases). This CDR3 contains 14 residues. Per germline, CDR1 LNHDA and CDR2 SQIVND (reference sequence). V was pared by 6 bases and J by 3 bases, with 14 bases between. The CDR3 sequence: CASSRFGGHYGYTF. CDR3 DNA: TGTGCCAGTAGCAGATTTGGGGGCCACTATGGCTACACCTTC.

V is TRBV7-6 and J is TRBJ2-1; D unclear. The germline V and J ends were trimmed by 5 bases and 6 bases, with 8 bases remaining between them. Germline V gene data show CDR1 as SGHVS and CDR2 as FNYEAQ. The length of the CDR3 is 12 residues. The CDR3 nucleotides are TGTGCCAGCAGCCCCGTTTTCAATGAGCAGTTCTTC. It encodes CASSPVFNEQFF.

CDR3 DNA: TGTGCCAGCAGTGGGGGGACAGGACTTCTCCCCCAGCATTTT. Its protein is CASSGGTGLLPQHF. The V and J genes are TRBV2 and TRBJ1-5; TRBD1 agrees at 8 bases. V lost 4 bases to trimming and J lost 10 bases; unmatched junction nucleotides: 9. The CDR3 covers 14 residues. The germline V gene encodes CDR1 SNHLY and CDR2 FYNNEI.

This chain joins TRBV7-9 and TRBJ2-5, with D tentatively TRBD2 (5 bases). V lost 5 bases to trimming and J lost 2 bases, with 12 bases between them. Germline V gene data show CDR1 as SEHNR and CDR2 as FQNEAQ (reference sequence). The CDR3 has 14 residues. As DNA, the CDR3 is TGTGCCAGCAGCCCAGAAGGACTTCAAGAGACCCAGTACTTC. It yields the protein CASSPEGLQETQYF.

This clone was detected only once. The chain uses TRBV28 and TRBJ2-7, with 8 nucleotides matching TRBD1. Germline-derived CDR1 and CDR2 are MDHEN and SYDVKM. The CDR3 loop spans 14 amino acids. The junction had 10 bases not matched to a gene; V was cut back by 7 bases and J by 5 bases. DNA of the CDR3: TGTGCCAGCAACATTCAGGGGGCTCTTGACGAGCAGTACTTC. This sequence encodes CASNIQGALDEQYF.

The V gene is TRBV9, the J gene TRBJ1-1; 8 bases are a match to TRBD1. Germline V lookup: CDR1 SGDLS, CDR2 YYNGEE. The CDR3 contains 15 residues. Trimming cost V 3 bases and J 0 bases; bases outside gene matches: 4. CDR3 in amino acids: CASSADRGLNTEAFF. In DNA form, the CDR3 reads TGTGCCAGCAGCGCTGACAGGGGATTGAACACTGAAGCTTTCTTT.

V gene TRBV7-3 combines with J gene TRBJ2-2, with a possible D match to TRBD1 (6 bases). The CDR3 runs 17 residues. V was pared by 1 base and J by 6 bases, with 18 bases between. From germline, CDR1 is SGHTA and CDR2 FQGTGA. DNA for the CDR3: TGTGCCAGCAGCTTAAAAACCAGGGGAATCATCCCCGGGGAGCTGTTTTTT. This sequence encodes CASSLKTRGIIPGELFF.

This CDR3 is CASSLTSGANTGELFF. The CDR3 coding sequence is TGTGCCAGCAGCTTGACTAGCGGGGCGAACACCGGGGAGCTGTTTTTT. The rearrangement joins TRBV7-2 to TRBJ2-2, with 11 bases identical to TRBD2. Unmatched junction bases numbered 0, after V lost 3 bases and J lost 0 bases. The CDR3 spans 16 residues. Germline values: CDR1 SGHTA, CDR2 FQGNSA. Together with reference TRBV7-2 and TRBJ2-2, the CDR3 gives the full variable domain: GAGVSQSPSNKVTEKGKDVELRCDPISGHTALYWYRQSLGQGLEFLIYFQGNSAPDKSGLPSDRFSAERTGGSVSTLTIQRTQQEDSAVYLCASSLTSGANTGELFFGEGSRLTVL.

To note about this clone: Different DNA sequences within this sample yield the same CDR3. This chain connects TRBV5-4 to TRBJ2-3, with 8 bases aligning to TRBD2. The CDR3 extends over 15 amino acids. Per germline, CDR1 SGHNT and CDR2 YYREEE (reference sequence). Losses at the gene ends were 0 bases for V and 3 bases for J; bases not matched to a gene: 3. The CDR3 sequence: CASSLAGGLTDTQYF. The CDR3 coding sequence is TGTGCCAGCAGCTTGGCGGGAGGGCTTACAGATACGCAGTATTTT.

This rearrangement joins TRBV15 to TRBJ2-1; D possibly corresponds to TRBD2 (6 bases). CDR3 length: 15 amino acids. The V end was cut by 5 bases, the J end by 0 bases, with 11 bases between. Germline V lookup: CDR1 LNHNV, CDR2 YYDKDF (reference sequence). The CDR3 region is CATSPGGSSYNEQFF. Here the CDR3 DNA reads TGTGCCACCAGCCCCGGGGGAAGCTCCTACAATGAGCAGTTCTTC.

The gene calls are TRBV5-1 and TRBJ2-3, with D hard to call. Germline-derived CDR1 and CDR2 are SGHRS and YFSETQ. The CDR3 length is 13 residues. V lost 4 bases to trimming and J lost 4 bases, with 10 bases between them. CDR3 bases: TGCGCCAGCAGCATTCCAGAAGCAGATACGCAGTATTTT. Its protein product is CASSIPEADTQYF.

This clone appeared once. This chain joins TRBV28 and TRBJ2-7, with 12 bases matching TRBD1. J lost 7 bases, V lost 5 bases, and 12 bases had no gene match. This CDR3 spans 16 amino acids. CDR1 is MDHEN and CDR2 is SYDVKM in the germline V gene. The CDR3 protein is CASSDLGTGGLGEQYF. The CDR3 region has the DNA TGTGCCAGCAGTGATCTCGGGACAGGGGGCTTAGGTGAGCAGTACTTC.

V and J are TRBV19 and TRBJ2-7; 7 bases agree with TRBD2. The germline V gene encodes CDR1 LNHDA and CDR2 SQIVND (reference sequence). The ends lost 3 bases at V and 2 bases at J; junction bases unmatched: 4. CDR3 length: 14 amino acids. This CDR3 reads CASSISGITYEQYF. In DNA form, the CDR3 reads TGTGCCAGTAGTATCAGCGGGATAACCTACGAGCAGTACTTC.